This T cell receptor (beta chain) was profiled in a study of blood T cells in healthy people across ages. Study overall: Per two T cells, template switching captured roughly one barcoded beta molecule.

Points from the study as a whole: Both naive CD4+ cell counts and diversity were greater in long-lived donors than in aged donors.

Sample-barcoded 5' priming and a J-beta primer mix drove a second PCR of about 6 to 11 cycles. TCRdb independently ran MiXCR on the 5' RACE reads; one entry per CDR3 protein. This table has 1.4 million or so distinct CDR3 sequences, 42% appearing once. On this clonotype itself: Its target is not known.

Sample: blood. This clonotype originated in a woman aged 18 to 35 in good health.

CDR3 sequence: CASSQVAHPRVDEQYF. DNA of the CDR3: TGCGCCAGCAGCCAAGTCGCCCATCCGAGGGTCGACGAGCAGTACTTC. The rearrangement joins TRBV4-3 to TRBJ2-7, with D possibly being TRBD2 (5 bases). Between the trimmed V and J ends, which lost 1 base and 5 bases, there was a span of 18 bases. This CDR3 is 16 amino acids long. Germline V gives CDR1 LGHNA, CDR2 YSLEER.